This T cell receptor (beta chain) emerged from a study of blood T cell repertoires in COVID-19 (dated by TCRdb to 2020 to 2022). A note on the overall study: Samples covering the acute and convalescent phases of COVID-19 were provided by collaborators in the United States, Italy and Spain. The prospective study material was composed of cDNA or gDNA derived from T cells, B-cell-depleted T cells, or PBMCs. The dataset comprised deeply sampled blood TCRbeta repertoires from subjects exposed to, actively infected with, or recovered from COVID-19. The repertoires were released in a freely available public database intended as a resource for research on the immune response to SARS-CoV-2. Samples came from the ongoing ImmuneRACE study (first 160 participants) plus 1,254 subjects from 6 global collaborators. The sample metadata nearly always contained a de-identified subject ID, COVID-19 status, age in years and sex. HLA class I and class II types, where available, came from metadata supplied by the sample provider rather than from assay-based typing. The paper's findings and limits, for the study overall: The quantity of clinical and demographic metadata differed by source and by participant and was supplied without curation.

The table lists this clone with a few counts. Its specific antigen is unknown. No much larger clone is present one base from it, and per-base qualities are unavailable. At one collaborating source in Seattle, patients were enrolled during active infection and were followed longitudinally through the course of disease. Collaborating institutions collected whole blood in K2EDTA tubes following their own protocols. For TCRbeta analysis, collaborator samples were shipped as frozen whole blood, as isolated PBMCs, or as DNA extracted from either sample type. Ends trimmed: V by 0 bases, J by 4 bases; bases unmatched to a gene: 5. As encoded in the germline V gene, CDR1 is SGHRS while CDR2 is YFSETQ. The CDR3 starts with the cysteine, ends with the phenylalanine, and has 16 residues. The CDR3 DNA has 48 bases and is translated from base 1. TCRbeta CDR3 regions were amplified from genomic DNA by means of the immunoSEQ Assay, a bias-controlled multiplex PCR. The paper's data handling went like this. Within the assay, amplification of reference gene primers was used to estimate how many nucleated cells each sample contained. Sequence reads were collapsed and filtered to measure the absolute abundance of every unique TCRbeta CDR3 rearrangement. Productive Simpson clonality was computed per sample as the square root of Simpson's diversity index over productive rearrangements. TCRdb holds this immuneACCESS table with in-frame rearrangements only. Some clones are missing; in checked studies, unresolved V genes explain under half, and the rest has no known cause. The V and J calls and clone size come from that table; D and trimming were worked out from the DNA. Recorded for this sample are about 210,000 clones; about 82% of them occurred a single time. Around 2.5% of the sample is in the top ten clones.

The chain uses TRBV5-1 and TRBJ1-5, with 9 bases matching TRBD1. This TCR came from a woman aged 70 to 79 with COVID-19, enrolled during active disease. The sample taken for sequencing was peripheral blood. The CDR3 protein is CASSLGQGGRNQPQHF. The DNA is TGCGCCAGCAGCTTGGGACAGGGGGGACGAAATCAGCCCCAGCATTTT. With the portions outside the CDR3 filled from the reference TRBV5-1 and TRBJ1-5 genes, the complete variable region becomes KAGVTQTPRYLIKTRGQQVTLSCSPISGHRSVSWYQQTPGQGLQFLFEYFSETQRNKGNFPGRFSGRQFSNSRSEMNVSTLELGDSALYLCASSLGQGGRNQPQHFGDGTRLSIL.